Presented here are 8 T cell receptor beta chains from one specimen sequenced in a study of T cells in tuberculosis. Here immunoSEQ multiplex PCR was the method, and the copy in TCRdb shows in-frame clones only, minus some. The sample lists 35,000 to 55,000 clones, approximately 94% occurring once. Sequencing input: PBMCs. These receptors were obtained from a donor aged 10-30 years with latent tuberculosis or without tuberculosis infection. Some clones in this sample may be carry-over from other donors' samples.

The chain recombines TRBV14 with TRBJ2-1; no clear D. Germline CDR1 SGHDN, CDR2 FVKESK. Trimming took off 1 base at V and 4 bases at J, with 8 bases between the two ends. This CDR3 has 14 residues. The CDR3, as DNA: TGTGCCAGCAGCCAAGCCAGGTGGTACAATGAGCAGTTCTTC. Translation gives CASSQARWYNEQFF.

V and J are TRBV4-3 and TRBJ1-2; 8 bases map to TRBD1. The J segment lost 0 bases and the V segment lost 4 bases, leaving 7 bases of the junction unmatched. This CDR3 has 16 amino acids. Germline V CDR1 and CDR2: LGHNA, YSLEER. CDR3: CASSLRTGPANYGYTF. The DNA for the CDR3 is TGCGCCAGCAGCCTCCGGACAGGGCCGGCTAACTATGGCTACACCTTC.

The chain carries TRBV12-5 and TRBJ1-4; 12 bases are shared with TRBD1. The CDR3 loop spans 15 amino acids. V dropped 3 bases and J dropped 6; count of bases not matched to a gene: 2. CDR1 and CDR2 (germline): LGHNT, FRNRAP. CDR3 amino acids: CASGFGTGGDEKLFF. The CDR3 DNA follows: TGTGCTAGTGGTTTCGGGACAGGGGGCGATGAAAAACTGTTTTTT.

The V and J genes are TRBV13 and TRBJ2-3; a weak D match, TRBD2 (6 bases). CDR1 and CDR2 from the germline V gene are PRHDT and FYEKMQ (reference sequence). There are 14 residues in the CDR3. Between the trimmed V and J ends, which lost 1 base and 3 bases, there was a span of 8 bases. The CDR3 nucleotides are TGTGCCAGCAGCTTAGTGGGGAGGACAGATACGCAGTATTTT. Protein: CASSLVGRTDTQYF.

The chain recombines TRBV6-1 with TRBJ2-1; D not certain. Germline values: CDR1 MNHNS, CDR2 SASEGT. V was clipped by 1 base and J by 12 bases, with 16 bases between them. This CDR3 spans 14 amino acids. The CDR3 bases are TGTGCCAGCAGTGAAGGCCCCCCCGAATCGGTGCAGTTCTTC. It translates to CASSEGPPESVQFF.

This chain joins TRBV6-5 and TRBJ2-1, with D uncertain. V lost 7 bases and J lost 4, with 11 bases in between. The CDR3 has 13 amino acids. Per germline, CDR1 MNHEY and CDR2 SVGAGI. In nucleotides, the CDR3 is TGTGCCAGCACTGCGCGTACTTACAATGAGCAGTTCTTC. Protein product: CASTARTYNEQFF.

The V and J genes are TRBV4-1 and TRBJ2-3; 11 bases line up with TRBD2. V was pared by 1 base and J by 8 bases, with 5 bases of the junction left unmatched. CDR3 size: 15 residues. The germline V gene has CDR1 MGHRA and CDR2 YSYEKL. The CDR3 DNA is TGCGCCAGCAGCCAAGGGACTAGCGGGTCACGTACGCAGTATTTT. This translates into CASSQGTSGSRTQYF.

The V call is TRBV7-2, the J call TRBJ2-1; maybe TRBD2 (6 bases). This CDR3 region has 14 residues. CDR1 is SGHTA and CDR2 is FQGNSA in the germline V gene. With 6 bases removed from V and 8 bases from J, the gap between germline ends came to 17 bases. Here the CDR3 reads CASRLNVWGDEQFF. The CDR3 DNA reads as TGTGCCAGCAGACTCAATGTATGGGGGGATGAGCAGTTCTTC.